This TCR beta chain is from a study of cytomegalovirus exposure and HLA in healthy donors. The trim removed 3 bases at V and 1 base at J, leaving 10 bases unmatched. The CDR3 length is 17 residues. The V gene's germline CDR1 is SGDLS and CDR2 YYNGEE. Assay: immunoSEQ multiplex PCR; the TCRdb copy retains only in-frame clones and omits some. This sample yields some 100,000 clones, of which about 82% are seen a single time; about 5.3% belongs to the top ten. This TCR was recovered from a man aged 18 to 30 in good health and CMV-seronegative. The genes are TRBV9 and TRBJ2-3, with 8 bases identical to TRBD2. Sequenced sample: PBMCs. The CDR3 loop is CASSAPAGGSGTDTQYF. The DNA of the CDR3 is TGTGCCAGCAGCGCCCCGGCGGGAGGTTCGGGCACAGATACGCAGTATTTT.